Sequencing of this TCR beta chain was carried out in a study of a mutant IDH1 vaccine in newly diagnosed glioma. Study at large: Visit V12 was at week 35; visit V13 was at week 47.

V gave up 2 bases and J gave up 5 bases; unmatched junction bases: 8. Germline V CDR1 and CDR2: SGHTA, FQGTGA. This CDR3 region has 16 residues. About this clone itself: Its matching antigen is unknown.

Time point described: week 35, safety follow-up. Every vaccine dose comprised 300 ug of mutant IDH1 20-mer peptide plus topical imiquimod. Administration of eight vaccinations to patients took place in weeks 1, 3, 5, 7, 11, 15, 19, 23. There were new WHO grade 3 or 4 astrocytomas in the donors, and these were IDH1-mutant and ATRX-lost. Assay: immunoSEQ multiplex PCR; the TCRdb copy retains only in-frame clones and omits some. The table lists tens of thousands of clones, 80% to 85% of them singletons, with more than 10% in the top ten. The chain recombines TRBV7-3 with TRBJ2-2; 7 nucleotides agree with TRBD2. This sequence originates from a man aged 18 to 30 with glioma. This specimen consisted of PBMCs, obtained from a glioma patient whose treatment included an IDH1 peptide vaccine. CDR3 nucleotides: TGTGCCAGCAGCTTACGGGCGGGAGTTGGGACCGGGGAGCTGTTTTTT. It yields the protein CASSLRAGVGTGELFF.